The clone carrying this T cell receptor beta chain was seen only once. The donors were part of the validation cohort, which consisted of approximately 110 subjects and was separate from the first cohort of 666 subjects. This sample was included in a study of cytomegalovirus exposure and HLA in healthy donors. Overall study context: The roughly 130 validation repertoires, a later analysis reported, used the same platform as the roughly 650 repertoires from the first cohort.

Measured with immunoSEQ multiplex PCR; TCRdb has only the in-frame clones, and not every one. In the table there are approximately 300,000 clones, 86% of which are singletons. The sequence was collected from a woman aged 18-30 years in good health and CMV-seronegative. The sample taken for sequencing was PBMCs.

DNA for the CDR3: TGCGCCAGCAGCCAAGGTACCGGACAGGGCGGCACAGATACGCAGTATTTT. Translated, it gives CASSQGTGQGGTDTQYF. V is TRBV4-3 and J is TRBJ2-3; 8 nucleotides agree with TRBD1. Trimming took 1 base from V and 1 from J; bases not matched to a gene: 7. Germline loops: CDR1 LGHNA, CDR2 YSLEER. The CDR3 covers 17 residues.